The 27 T cell receptor beta chains below all came from one sample that was sequenced in a study of shared clonotypes between healthy human individuals. This table comes from immunoSEQ multiplex PCR, and its TCRdb copy is limited to in-frame clones, with some not included. This table holds some 1.5 million clones, approximately 97% found once. Material: naive CD4+ T cells sorted from blood. Subset of the sample: CD45RA+ positively selected. Receptors were obtained from a man aged 25 to 40 in good health.

The chain links TRBV29-1 to TRBJ2-5; no clear D gene. Germline values: CDR1 SQVTM, CDR2 ANQGSEA. V gave up 6 bases and J gave up 0 bases, with 20 bases separating them. The CDR3 runs to 16 residues. The chain's CDR3 is CSVPPSGGKYQETQYF. Here the CDR3 DNA reads TGCAGCGTCCCTCCGTCCGGCGGCAAGTACCAAGAGACCCAGTACTTC.

V is TRBV4-1 and J is TRBJ2-1, with 11 bases fitting TRBD2. After removal of 0 bases from V and 7 bases from J, the junction contained 2 bases not matched to a gene. CDR3 size: 15 residues. The V gene's germline CDR1 is MGHRA and CDR2 YSYEKL. The CDR3: CASSQDSGRANEQFF. The CDR3 nucleotides are TGCGCCAGCAGCCAAGATAGCGGGAGGGCGAATGAGCAGTTCTTC.

The chain has TRBV4-3 and TRBJ2-1; 12 nucleotides match TRBD2. The CDR3 loop spans 16 amino acids. Germline values: CDR1 LGHNA, CDR2 YSLEER. V lost 0 bases, J lost 7 bases, and 4 bases stayed unmatched. The CDR3 loop reads CASSQDPSGRGNEQFF. CDR3 nucleotides: TGCGCCAGCAGCCAAGATCCTAGCGGGAGGGGAAATGAGCAGTTCTTC.

This chain uses TRBV5-6 with TRBJ2-1; D gene ambiguous. The germline V gene encodes CDR1 SGHDT and CDR2 YYEEEE. There are 15 residues in the CDR3. Trimming cost V 1 base and J 7 bases, with 15 bases left between them. The DNA of the CDR3 is TGTGCCAGCAGCTTGTTTACCAGGTTTGGGAATGAGCAGTTCTTC. Protein sequence: CASSLFTRFGNEQFF.

The rearrangement uses TRBV6-5 and TRBJ2-1, with D unresolved. The CDR3 is made up of 12 amino acids. CDR1 is MNHEY, CDR2 SVGAGI, per germline. Trimming removed 5 bases from V and 6 bases from J, with 8 bases in between. The CDR3 is CASSRPPNEQFF. CDR3 in DNA: TGTGCCAGCAGTCGCCCCCCCAATGAGCAGTTCTTC.

The CDR3 loop reads CASSLLDRGRPGELFF. DNA for the CDR3: TGTGCCAGCAGCTTACTGGACAGGGGGCGCCCCGGGGAGCTGTTTTTT. The chain has TRBV7-9 and TRBJ2-2, with TRBD1 identical over 11 bases. Germline V gene lookup returns CDR1 SEHNR and CDR2 FQNEAQ (reference sequence). Trimming took 2 bases from V and 6 from J; bases not matched to a gene: 5. CDR3 length: 16 amino acids.

The chain has TRBV28 and TRBJ2-7; no firm D call. Germline V gives CDR1 MDHEN, CDR2 SYDVKM. The CDR3 consists of 12 residues. Trimming stripped 3 bases from V and 4 bases from J, with 7 bases between. In nucleotides, the CDR3 is TGTGCCAGCAGTTTTAATTTATACGAGCAGTACTTC. Translating gives CASSFNLYEQYF.

The chain uses TRBV19 and TRBJ2-7; 7 positions agree with TRBD1. Germline trimming cut 5 bases from V and 0 bases from J; bases unmatched to any gene: 4. Germline-derived CDR1 and CDR2 are LNHDA and SQIVND (reference sequence). This CDR3 is 14 amino acids long. The CDR3 spells CASSRTGDSYEQYF. CDR3 bases: TGTGCCAGTAGTCGAACAGGGGACTCCTACGAGCAGTACTTC.

J is TRBJ2-7 and V is TRBV29-1, with TRBD1 as a possible D gene (6 bases). This CDR3 contains 14 residues. V lost 6 bases, J lost 0 bases, and 15 bases lay in between. The germline V gene encodes CDR1 SQVTM and CDR2 ANQGSEA. DNA of the CDR3: TGCAGCGTCCTTCGGGACACCCTCTCCTACGAGCAGTACTTC. Residues: CSVLRDTLSYEQYF.

The V and J genes are TRBV5-4 and TRBJ2-1; no reliable D call. The CDR3 extends over 12 amino acids. Trimming cost V 4 bases and J 9 bases, with 11 bases left between them. Germline lookup yields CDR1 SGHNT and CDR2 YYREEE (reference sequence). The CDR3 nucleotides are TGTGCCAGCAGCGCCGACGGCGGTGAGCAGTTCTTC. Its protein product is CASSADGGEQFF.

The rearrangement joins TRBV5-1 to TRBJ2-3, with D perhaps matching TRBD1 (5 bases). The CDR3 runs to 16 residues. Germline values: CDR1 SGHRS, CDR2 YFSETQ. Between the trimmed V and J ends, which lost 4 bases and 0 bases, there was a span of 15 bases. The CDR3 DNA reads as TGCGCCAGCAGCCCCTCTGGACACCTTAGCACAGATACGCAGTATTTT. Residues: CASSPSGHLSTDTQYF.

This CDR3 reads CASSQREGRHNEQFF. DNA of the CDR3: TGTGCCAGCAGCCAGCGGGAGGGAAGACACAATGAGCAGTTCTTC. The chain is built from TRBV6-4 and TRBJ2-1; 10 bases map to TRBD2. Germline trimming cut 6 bases from V and 5 bases from J; bases unmatched to any gene: 7. The CDR3 is 15 amino acids. Per germline, CDR1 MRHNA and CDR2 SNTAGT.

The chain links TRBV4-1 to TRBJ2-1; a weak D match, TRBD2 (5 bases). The CDR3 covers 16 residues. The V gene's germline CDR1 is MGHRA and CDR2 YSYEKL. V lost 5 bases and J 6 bases, leaving 20 bases between the germline ends. CDR3 residues: CASSGSTRRPGNEQFF. The CDR3 DNA reads TGCGCCAGCAGCGGTTCAACTAGGAGGCCAGGCAATGAGCAGTTCTTC.

The chain recombines TRBV10-3 with TRBJ1-2, with 9 bases matching TRBD1. The CDR3 extends over 12 amino acids. Germline V gene data show CDR1 as ENHRY and CDR2 as SYGVKD. Unmatched junction bases numbered 7, after V lost 10 bases and J lost 7 bases. CDR3 protein: CATVGQGGGYTF. The CDR3 DNA reads TGTGCCACTGTGGGACAGGGTGGTGGCTACACCTTC.

Points on this clone: The sample holds other DNA sequences that translate to the same CDR3. The V gene is TRBV28, the J gene TRBJ2-7; tentative D call: TRBD2 (6 bases). V lost 6 bases and J 1 base, leaving 10 bases between the germline ends. This CDR3 comprises 13 residues. Germline CDR1 MDHEN, CDR2 SYDVKM. Here the CDR3 reads CASSPGGSYEQYF. Here the CDR3 DNA reads TGTGCCAGCAGCCCCGGGGGTTCCTACGAGCAGTACTTC.

The rearrangement joins TRBV7-2 to TRBJ2-1; the match to TRBD2 covers 10 bases. Looked up from germline, CDR1 is SGHTA and CDR2 is FQGNSA. Germline trimming cut 5 bases from V and 9 bases from J; bases unmatched to any gene: 10. The CDR3 has 15 amino acids. CDR3 residues: CASSPGLAGVFEQFF. The CDR3 DNA reads TGTGCCAGCAGCCCCGGGCTAGCGGGAGTCTTTGAGCAGTTCTTC.

The chain recombines TRBV27 with TRBJ2-7, with 7 positions matching TRBD2. This CDR3 spans 14 amino acids. From germline, CDR1 is MNHEY and CDR2 SMNVEV (reference sequence). V gave up 6 bases and J gave up 3 bases; unmatched junction bases: 8. As DNA, the CDR3 is TGTGCCAGCAGAGGAGCGGGACGGGGCTACGAGCAGTACTTC. Protein product: CASRGAGRGYEQYF.

The chain carries TRBV28 and TRBJ2-5; 9 nucleotides line up with TRBD1. The CDR3 runs 12 residues. Looked up from germline, CDR1 is MDHEN and CDR2 is SYDVKM. Trimming took 9 bases from V and 6 from J; bases not matched to a gene: 5. CDR3 sequence reads: CASRTGVKTQYF. CDR3 in DNA: TGTGCCAGTAGGACAGGGGTGAAGACCCAGTACTTC. Supplemented by reference TRBV28 and TRBJ2-5, the full variable domain reads DVKVTQSSRYLVKRTGEKVFLECVQDMDHENMFWYRQDPGLGLRLIYFSYDVKMKEKGDIPEGYSVSREKKERFSLILESASTNQTSMYLCASRTGVKTQYFGPGTRLLVL.

The chain couples TRBV29-1 to TRBJ1-2; unclear D gene. Deletions cut 7 bases from V and 0 bases from J, with 9 bases between. CDR3 length: 12 residues. Germline V gene lookup returns CDR1 SQVTM and CDR2 ANQGSEA. The CDR3 loop is CSASYTNYGYTF. The CDR3 bases are TGCAGCGCCTCCTATACTAACTATGGCTACACCTTC.

This clone appeared a few times. V is TRBV28 and J is TRBJ1-5, with 9 bases lining up with TRBD1. V lost 5 bases to trimming and J lost 7 bases; unmatched junction nucleotides: 9. The CDR3 contains 15 residues. Germline V gives CDR1 MDHEN, CDR2 SYDVKM. The CDR3 DNA is TGTGCCAGCAGTCCGTTGGACAGGGGACTACAGCCCCAGCATTTT. This codes for CASSPLDRGLQPQHF.

The chain combines TRBV9 with TRBJ2-5, with TRBD2 matching 8 bases. This CDR3 is built from 15 residues. CDR1 is SGDLS and CDR2 is YYNGEE in the germline V gene. V gave up 3 bases and J gave up 1 base; unmatched junction bases: 5. The CDR3 protein is CASSGTSGGQETQYF. The CDR3 DNA reads TGTGCCAGCAGCGGCACTAGCGGAGGCCAAGAGACCCAGTACTTC.

The chain carries TRBV29-1 and TRBJ2-1, with 7 bases matching TRBD1. V lost 4 bases, J lost 0 bases, and 9 bases stayed unmatched. The CDR3 has 16 amino acids. From germline, CDR1 is SQVTM and CDR2 ANQGSEA. The CDR3 region has the DNA TGCAGCGTTGGTGGGACAGCGCGCAGCTCCTACAATGAGCAGTTCTTC. As protein: CSVGGTARSSYNEQFF.

The rearrangement uses TRBV11-2 and TRBJ2-7; 7 bases align to TRBD1. The CDR3 extends over 14 amino acids. CDR1 SGHAT and CDR2 FQNNGV come from the germline V gene. Trimming cost V 1 base and J 3 bases; bases outside gene matches: 3. CDR3 region: CASSLVQGLYEQYF. The CDR3 region has the DNA TGTGCCAGCAGCTTAGTACAGGGGCTCTACGAGCAGTACTTC.

The CDR3 reads CASSLDRGGLAGGVVDTQYF. The CDR3 coding sequence is TGTGCCAGCAGCTTAGATCGAGGCGGACTAGCGGGAGGTGTAGTAGATACGCAGTATTTT. The V call is TRBV11-2, the J call TRBJ2-3; 14 positions match TRBD2. The CDR3 runs to 20 residues. The germline V gene encodes CDR1 SGHAT and CDR2 FQNNGV. The trim removed 0 bases at V and 5 bases at J, leaving 13 bases unmatched.

The chain carries TRBV5-1 and TRBJ2-5; 8 nucleotides line up with TRBD2. Looked up from germline, CDR1 is SGHRS and CDR2 is YFSETQ. The CDR3 spans 14 residues. Trimming at V came to 4 bases and at J to 4 bases, leaving 6 bases not matched to a gene. CDR3 protein: CASSPSGGPETQYF. Written as DNA, the CDR3 is TGCGCCAGCAGCCCGAGCGGGGGCCCAGAGACCCAGTACTTC.

The V call is TRBV5-4, the J call TRBJ2-3, with a weak D call TRBD2 (5 bases). The CDR3 sequence is 14 residues long. The germline gives CDR1 SGHNT, CDR2 YYREEE (reference sequence). The V gene lost 3 bases and the J gene lost 0 bases, with 8 bases spanning the gap. The CDR3 sequence is CASSSGVSTDTQYF. In DNA form, the CDR3 reads TGTGCCAGCAGCTCCGGGGTCAGCACAGATACGCAGTATTTT.

The chain joins TRBV23-1 to TRBJ2-1; D possibly corresponds to TRBD1 (6 bases). TRBV23-1 is filed as an ORF, its function uncertain. Trimming shortened V by 0 bases and J by 4 bases, and 13 bases separated the two germline ends. The CDR3 length is 16 residues. This CDR3 reads CASSQSWQGMYNEQFF. CDR3 bases: TGCGCCAGCAGTCAATCGTGGCAGGGGATGTACAATGAGCAGTTCTTC.